Following are 7 T cell receptor beta chains from one sample sequenced in a study of cytomegalovirus exposure and HLA in healthy donors. This PCR relied on a set of 60 Vbeta primers and 13 Jbeta primers. The assay was immunoSEQ multiplex PCR, and TCRdb's table has in-frame clones only and misses some. The table lists 100,000 or so clones, 76% of them singletons, with roughly 4.1% in the top ten. Sequencing used PBMCs. These receptors originate from a man aged 35-49 years in good health and CMV-seronegative.

V usage is TRBV5-1 and J usage is TRBJ1-6, with 9 bases lining up with TRBD1. CDR1 is SGHRS and CDR2 is YFSETQ in the germline V gene. The CDR3 has 16 amino acids. V lost 4 bases, J lost 10 bases, and 12 bases stayed unmatched. CDR3 in DNA: TGCGCCAGCAGCGCACCACCGGGACAGGGAGGATCACCCCTCCACTTT. Translated: CASSAPPGQGGSPLHF.

This clone was counted only a few times. The chain recombines TRBV27 with TRBJ1-2, with 7 bases lining up with TRBD1. The V segment lost 3 bases and the J segment 4 bases; nucleotides outside the gene matches: 5. The CDR3 is made up of 14 amino acids. Germline V gene sequence: CDR1 MNHEY, CDR2 SMNVEV (reference sequence). As DNA, the CDR3 is TGTGCCAGCAGTTTCTCGGGACAGACCTATGGCTACACCTTC. It translates to CASSFSGQTYGYTF.

In DNA, the CDR3 is TGTGCCAGCAGCGAAGGGGGAAAAGCTAACTATGGCTACACCTTC. Translating gives CASSEGGKANYGYTF. The rearrangement uses TRBV7-2 and TRBJ1-2; D might be TRBD1 (6 bases). Germline loops: CDR1 SGHTA, CDR2 FQGNSA. The length of the CDR3 is 15 residues. Trimming removed 5 bases at V and 0 bases at J, with 13 bases between. Looking up the rest from reference TRBV7-2 and TRBJ1-2 gives the full variable domain: GAGVSQSPSNKVTEKGKDVELRCDPISGHTALYWYRQSLGQGLEFLIYFQGNSAPDKSGLPSDRFSAERTGGSVSTLTIQRTQQEDSAVYLCASSEGGKANYGYTFGSGTRLTVV.

This clone was counted a few times. V gene TRBV5-6 combines with J gene TRBJ2-1; TRBD1 matches 7 bases. The V and J ends lost 7 bases and 7 bases, in that order; junction bases with no gene match: 5. The germline gives CDR1 SGHDT, CDR2 YYEEEE. CDR3 size: 12 residues. As DNA, the CDR3 is TGTGCCAGCTCCGACAGGGCAAATGAGCAGTTCTTC. Its protein is CASSDRANEQFF.

The gene calls are TRBV18 and TRBJ2-5, with 8 bases matching TRBD2. V shed 5 bases, J shed 4 bases, and the junction held 12 bases outside the gene matches. This CDR3 is 16 amino acids long. CDR1 and CDR2 from the germline V gene are KGHSH and LQKENI. In nucleotides, the CDR3 is TGTGCCAGCTCAGTGGGCTCCAGCGGGGGCCGAGAGACCCAGTACTTC. It is translated as CASSVGSSGGRETQYF.

The chain joins TRBV5-5 to TRBJ1-4; D is perhaps TRBD1 (6 bases). V gave up 4 bases and J gave up 0 bases, with 16 bases separating them. From germline, CDR1 is SGHKS and CDR2 YYEKEE (reference sequence). This CDR3 has 17 amino acids. CDR3 nucleotides: TGTGCCAGCAGCCAGGGAAGGGGGAGTGCAACTAATGAAAAACTGTTTTTT. This translates into CASSQGRGSATNEKLFF.

As for this clone: An end of the junction differs from the germline gene, which may be a read error. The CDR3 region is CSSSPLPPGEGRPQHF. In DNA form, the CDR3 reads TGTTCCAGCAGCCCCCTCCCGCCAGGTGAAGGTAGGCCCCAGCATTTT. The chain links TRBV7-9 to TRBJ1-5; D uncertain. The CDR3 runs to 16 residues. Germline V gene sequence: CDR1 SEHNR, CDR2 FQNEAQ (reference sequence).